A single sample is the source of the 29 T cell receptor beta chains below, sequenced in a study of memory CD4+ T cells and cytomegalovirus serostatus. The sort gate was single viable CD3+CD4+CD8-CD45RO+ cells for memory CD4+ T cells. Libraries were prepared by immunoSEQ multiplex PCR; TCRdb keeps only in-frame clonotypes and omits some of them. This sample has tens of thousands of clones, with 82% found just once. The specimen sequenced was memory CD4+ T cells from blood. These receptor sequences come from an adult in good health and CMV-seronegative.

This rearrangement joins TRBV5-1 to TRBJ2-1; 10 bases are shared with TRBD1. This CDR3 contains 13 residues. J lost 8 bases, V lost 4 bases, and 3 bases had no gene match. The germline gives CDR1 SGHRS, CDR2 YFSETQ. The CDR3 bases are TGCGCCAGCAGCCCCGGGACAGGGGATGAGCAGTTCTTC. It is translated as CASSPGTGDEQFF.

The chain joins TRBV7-9 to TRBJ2-3; D is unclear. The V and J ends lost 0 bases and 1 base respectively, with 8 bases between them. Germline V CDR1 and CDR2: SEHNR, FQNEAQ (reference sequence). This CDR3 region has 15 residues. DNA for the CDR3: TGTGCCAGCAGCTTAGCCGCGGACCGCACAGATACGCAGTATTTT. Amino acids: CASSLAADRTDTQYF.

The V gene is TRBV6-6, the J gene TRBJ1-2; perhaps TRBD1 as D (6 bases). The CDR3 consists of 12 residues. Trimming shortened V by 6 bases and J by 8 bases, and 13 bases separated the two germline ends. Germline values: CDR1 MNHNY, CDR2 SVGAGI (reference sequence). CDR3 sequence: CASSAGVSGYTF. CDR3 bases: TGTGCCAGCAGCGCAGGGGTGAGCGGCTACACCTTC.

This clone was seen a single time. This rearrangement joins TRBV28 to TRBJ1-3; possible D gene TRBD1, 5 bases. Trimming pared 7 bases from V and 0 bases from J, leaving 10 bases between. The CDR3 has 14 amino acids. The germline V gene has CDR1 MDHEN and CDR2 SYDVKM. For the CDR3, the DNA is TGTGCCAGCATTCCGGGGGGCTCTGGAAACACCATATATTTT. This gives the protein CASIPGGSGNTIYF.

The chain couples TRBV25-1 to TRBJ1-4, with TRBD1 matching over 7 bases. This CDR3 contains 17 residues. Trimming removed 3 bases from V and 2 bases from J; junction bases left unmatched: 9. Germline lookup yields CDR1 MGHDK and CDR2 SYGVNS. The CDR3 is CASSDPNPGQTNEKLFF. As DNA, the CDR3 is TGTGCCAGCAGTGACCCTAATCCGGGACAGACTAATGAAAAACTGTTTTTT. The whole variable domain, remainder taken from reference TRBV25-1 and TRBJ1-4, is EADIYQTPRYLVIGTGKKITLECSQTMGHDKMYWYQQDPGMELHLIHYSYGVNSTEKGDLSSESTVSRIRTEHFPLTLESARPSHTSQYLCASSDPNPGQTNEKLFFGSGTQLSVL.

The genes are TRBV15 and TRBJ2-1; the match to TRBD1 covers 10 bases. The CDR3 length is 19 residues. V lost 4 bases to trimming and J lost 6 bases; unmatched junction nucleotides: 18. The germline gives CDR1 LNHNV, CDR2 YYDKDF (reference sequence). The CDR3 region is CATSISRDRGKEGSNEQFF. CDR3 bases: TGTGCCACCAGCATTAGCCGGGACAGGGGTAAAGAAGGTTCCAATGAGCAGTTCTTC.

This clone appeared once. The chain joins TRBV18 to TRBJ1-1, with D maybe TRBD1 (6 bases). V lost 4 bases and J lost 1, with 10 bases in between. The CDR3 sequence is 14 residues long. CDR1 and CDR2 from the germline V gene are KGHSH and LQKENI. CDR3 loop: CASSQTRGNTEAFF. The CDR3 region has the DNA TGTGCCAGCTCACAAACCAGGGGGAACACTGAAGCTTTCTTT.

The V gene is TRBV2, the J gene TRBJ2-3; 9 nucleotides line up with TRBD2. The CDR3 totals 16 residues. V was pared by 6 bases and J by 3 bases, with 10 bases of the junction left unmatched. The germline gives CDR1 SNHLY, CDR2 FYNNEI. CDR3 amino acids: CASSRGTSSRTDTQYF. In DNA, the CDR3 is TGTGCCAGCAGCCGCGGGACTAGCTCAAGAACAGATACGCAGTATTTT.

The chain uses TRBV27 and TRBJ1-6; D perhaps matches TRBD1 (6 bases). Germline-derived CDR1 and CDR2 are MNHEY and SMNVEV (reference sequence). Trimming stripped 4 bases from V and 0 bases from J, with 19 bases between. The CDR3 extends over 19 amino acids. The CDR3 protein is CASSSTGGAGSSYNSPLHF. CDR3 bases: TGTGCCAGCAGTTCTACGGGGGGGGCAGGGAGCTCCTATAATTCACCCCTCCACTTT.

The CDR3 sequence is CASTTQSGQGGRQFF. The CDR3 DNA follows: TGTGCCAGCACTACCCAGTCGGGACAGGGGGGGCGGCAGTTCTTC. The chain has TRBV5-6 and TRBJ2-1; 11 bases fit TRBD1. Germline assignment: CDR1 SGHDT and CDR2 YYEEEE. V dropped 6 bases and J dropped 12; count of bases not matched to a gene: 14. This CDR3 has 15 residues.

V gene TRBV28 combines with J gene TRBJ2-7; D possibly corresponds to TRBD1 (7 bases). This CDR3 has 16 amino acids. The V and J ends lost 5 bases and 2 bases respectively, with 19 bases between them. Germline V gene lookup returns CDR1 MDHEN and CDR2 SYDVKM. The CDR3 reads CASSDLDRRATYEQYF. The CDR3 region has the DNA TGTGCCAGCAGTGACCTGGACAGGAGGGCGACCTACGAGCAGTACTTC.

This chain connects TRBV7-2 to TRBJ1-5, with no clear D. The CDR3 sequence is 13 residues long. V was pared by 1 base and J by 5 bases, with 6 bases between. From germline, CDR1 is SGHTA and CDR2 FQGNSA. The CDR3 DNA follows: TGTGCCAGCAGCTTAGAGCAGTATCAGCCCCAGCATTTT. Its translation: CASSLEQYQPQHF.

The V gene is TRBV9, the J gene TRBJ1-1; TRBD1 agrees at 11 bases. V shed 4 bases and J 0 bases; nucleotides not matched to a gene: 17. Per germline, CDR1 SGDLS and CDR2 YYNGEE. This CDR3 comprises 20 residues. As DNA, the CDR3 is TGTGCCAGCAGCCCGCGAGGTCCCGGGACAGGGGGTGGTATGAACACTGAAGCTTTCTTT. It is translated as CASSPRGPGTGGGMNTEAFF.

The gene calls are TRBV6-6 and TRBJ2-3; no definite D call. The germline CDR1 and CDR2 sequences are MNHNY and SVGAGI (reference sequence). The CDR3 is 11 amino acids. Trimming removed 8 bases at V and 5 bases at J, with 8 bases between. CDR3 region: CASSHGDTQYF. CDR3 nucleotides: TGTGCCAGCTCGCACGGAGATACGCAGTATTTT.

This rearrangement joins TRBV6-6 to TRBJ2-3; D is possibly TRBD1 (5 bases). V lost 6 bases and J 8 bases, leaving 15 bases between the germline ends. The CDR3 covers 13 residues. CDR1 is MNHNY and CDR2 is SVGAGI in the germline V gene (reference sequence). The CDR3 nucleotides are TGTGCCAGCAGGACCCTAGGGGAAGGTACGCAGTATTTT. Translation gives CASRTLGEGTQYF.

The V gene is TRBV30, the J gene TRBJ1-1; D call uncertain. V lost 0 bases and J lost 8, with 13 bases in between. CDR3 size: 13 residues. In germline, CDR1 is GTSNPN, CDR2 SVGIG (reference sequence). The CDR3 here is CAWSVGPFGEAFF. CDR3 nucleotide sequence: TGTGCCTGGAGTGTAGGCCCATTCGGCGAAGCTTTCTTT.

This rearrangement joins TRBV18 to TRBJ1-2; D unclear. This CDR3 contains 15 residues. Germline V gene lookup returns CDR1 KGHSH and CDR2 LQKENI. V lost 1 base to trimming and J lost 3 bases, with 12 bases between them. CDR3 in DNA: TGTGCCAGCTCACCACGGCCGGCTGCGGACTATGGCTACACCTTC. It encodes CASSPRPAADYGYTF.

The rearrangement links TRBV7-2 to TRBJ2-5, with 8 bases matching TRBD2. Germline CDR1 and CDR2: SGHTA and FQGNSA. J lost 5 bases, V lost 7 bases, and 6 bases had no gene match. This CDR3 contains 13 residues. The CDR3 loop reads CASTVRGGETQYF. The DNA for the CDR3 is TGTGCCAGCACCGTTCGGGGGGGGGAGACCCAGTACTTC.

The J gene is TRBJ1-1, the V gene TRBV18; D is uncertain. The CDR3 is 12 amino acids. Trimming left V 3 bases short and J 5 bases short, with 7 bases between. Germline V gene lookup returns CDR1 KGHSH and CDR2 LQKENI. The CDR3 bases are TGTGCCAGCTCACCGCAAAAAACTGAAGCTTTCTTT. Translating it yields CASSPQKTEAFF.

J is TRBJ2-3 and V is TRBV28; D remains unclear. V shed 6 bases and J shed 2 bases, with 6 bases lying between them. The length of the CDR3 is 12 residues. Per germline, CDR1 MDHEN and CDR2 SYDVKM. The CDR3 sequence: CASREATDTQYF. The CDR3 bases are TGTGCCAGCAGAGAAGCCACAGATACGCAGTATTTT. Using reference TRBV28 and TRBJ2-3 for the parts outside the CDR3, the full variable domain is DVKVTQSSRYLVKRTGEKVFLECVQDMDHENMFWYRQDPGLGLRLIYFSYDVKMKEKGDIPEGYSVSREKKERFSLILESASTNQTSMYLCASREATDTQYFGPGTRLTVL.

The chain has TRBV6-6 and TRBJ1-4; TRBD1 agrees at 10 bases. This CDR3 contains 16 residues. V shed 6 bases and J 8 bases; nucleotides not matched to a gene: 12. Germline assignment: CDR1 MNHNY and CDR2 SVGAGI (reference sequence). The CDR3 here is CASSSRDRGNGEKLFF. Written as DNA, the CDR3 is TGTGCCAGCAGCTCCCGGGACAGGGGCAATGGGGAAAAACTGTTTTTT.

The chain uses TRBV7-9 and TRBJ1-2; 9 bases match TRBD1. Per germline, CDR1 SEHNR and CDR2 FQNEAQ (reference sequence). J lost 1 base, V lost 4 bases, and 4 bases had no gene match. The CDR3 extends over 15 amino acids. The CDR3 DNA reads as TGTGCCAGCAGCTCGAGGACAGGGGATAACTATGGCTACACCTTC. Amino acid sequence: CASSSRTGDNYGYTF.

This sequence joins TRBV30 and TRBJ1-5; D gene ambiguous. The CDR3 length is 13 residues. V was clipped by 2 bases and J by 5 bases, with 10 bases between them. CDR1 GTSNPN and CDR2 SVGIG come from the germline V gene (reference sequence). As DNA, the CDR3 is TGTGCCTGGAGTACCGGCAGATATCAGCCCCAGCATTTT. This sequence encodes CAWSTGRYQPQHF.

This chain joins TRBV30 and TRBJ2-1; D might be TRBD1 (6 bases). CDR1 is GTSNPN, CDR2 SVGIG, per germline (reference sequence). The CDR3 runs 15 residues. Between the trimmed V and J ends, which lost 2 bases and 6 bases, there was a span of 17 bases. The CDR3 coding sequence is TGTGCCTGGAGTTTGGGACAAAGAGCCACCAATGAGCAGTTCTTC. Translating gives CAWSLGQRATNEQFF.

The rearrangement links TRBV19 to TRBJ1-2; no clear D. In germline, CDR1 is LNHDA, CDR2 SQIVND (reference sequence). CDR3 length: 14 amino acids. V lost 0 bases, J lost 7 bases, and 12 bases lay in between. CDR3 nucleotide sequence: TGTGCCAGTAGTATAGATTCTATTTGGAGTGGCTACACCTTC. Amino acid sequence: CASSIDSIWSGYTF.

Only one count was recorded for this clone. The rearrangement uses TRBV9 and TRBJ2-3, with D perhaps matching TRBD2 (6 bases). CDR3 length: 16 residues. Trimming removed 0 bases from V and 4 bases from J, with 15 bases in between. Germline V CDR1 and CDR2: SGDLS, YYNGEE. CDR3: CASSVAGTFSADTQYF. The CDR3 DNA sequence: TGTGCCAGCAGCGTAGCTGGGACTTTTAGTGCAGATACGCAGTATTTT.

This rearrangement joins TRBV5-1 to TRBJ2-7, with 7 bases fitting TRBD1. The CDR3 is 15 amino acids. Germline CDR1 is SGHRS and CDR2 is YFSETQ. V gave up 0 bases and J gave up 6 bases; unmatched junction bases: 9. DNA for the CDR3: TGCGCCAGCAGCTTGGCCGGGACAGAAATTGGCGAGCAGTACTTC. Residues: CASSLAGTEIGEQYF.

The V gene is TRBV6-5, the J gene TRBJ1-5; maybe TRBD1 (6 bases). Trimming stripped 0 bases from V and 7 bases from J, with 13 bases between. Germline CDR1 MNHEY, CDR2 SVGAGI. The CDR3 length is 15 residues. The CDR3 region is CASSYSPSGAQPQHF. CDR3 DNA: TGTGCCAGCAGTTACTCTCCCTCAGGGGCCCAGCCCCAGCATTTT.

This clone was picked up a small number of times. The V and J genes are TRBV5-1 and TRBJ2-1; 8 bases match TRBD1. The CDR3 sequence is 14 residues long. CDR1 and CDR2 (germline): SGHRS, YFSETQ. Trimming removed 5 bases from V and 2 bases from J; junction bases left unmatched: 3. The CDR3 here is CASSTGGTYNEQFF. The DNA for the CDR3 is TGCGCCAGCAGTACAGGGGGAACCTACAATGAGCAGTTCTTC.